Shown below are 25 T cell receptor beta chains from a single sample sequenced in a study of shared clonotypes between healthy human individuals. Libraries were prepared by immunoSEQ multiplex PCR; TCRdb keeps only in-frame clonotypes and omits some of them. There are about 1.1 million clones in the sample; approximately 80% occur only once, and 0.89% lies in the top ten. Sequencing input: memory CD4+ T cells from PBMCs. Sample subset: CD45RA-negative fraction. These receptors originate from a man in his late teens or twenties in good health. Some clones in this sample may be carry-over from other donors' samples.

This clone was detected only a few times. V usage is TRBV18 and J usage is TRBJ2-5; TRBD1 agrees at 12 bases. Matching the DNA end better, TRBJ2-7 makes the J call doubtful. CDR1 and CDR2 from the germline V gene are KGHSH and LQKENI. CDR3 length equals 16 residues. The CDR3 DNA sequence: TGTGCCAGCTCACCATCCGGGACAGGGGGCGGCTACGAGCAGTACTTC. Its translation: CASSPSGTGGGYEQYF.

The chain employs TRBV7-3 and TRBJ2-3; no reliable D call. CDR3 length equals 14 residues. Trimming shortened V by 4 bases and J by 4 bases, and 12 bases separated the two germline ends. Germline V gives CDR1 SGHTA, CDR2 FQGTGA. CDR3 in DNA: TGTGCCAGCAGCTCCGTACCCAGCGCAGATACGCAGTATTTT. This sequence encodes CASSSVPSADTQYF.

The CDR3 sequence is CASSLEVIREQYF. The DNA for the CDR3 is TGTGCCAGCAGCTTAGAGGTCATTAGGGAGCAGTACTTC. The chain recombines TRBV7-9 with TRBJ2-7; D gene unclear. CDR1 is SEHNR, CDR2 FQNEAQ, per germline (reference sequence). The CDR3 length is 13 residues. V lost 1 base to trimming and J lost 7 bases, with 11 bases between them.

The rearrangement joins TRBV7-2 to TRBJ2-7, with D maybe TRBD1 (5 bases). V gave up 1 base and J gave up 12 bases, with 13 bases separating them. The CDR3 spans 12 residues. Germline V lookup: CDR1 SGHTA, CDR2 FQGNSA. The CDR3 bases are TGTGCCAGCAGCTTAGAGGTGGGGCGGTGGTACTTC. It encodes CASSLEVGRWYF.

The chain carries TRBV18 and TRBJ1-1, with 7 bases fitting TRBD1. CDR1 is KGHSH, CDR2 LQKENI, per germline. V was clipped by 4 bases and J by 4 bases; unmatched bases: 12. The CDR3 is 16 residues long. The CDR3 DNA reads as TGTGCCAGCTCACGGGTGACAGGGAGTGCGGTCACTGAAGCTTTCTTT. Translated, it gives CASSRVTGSAVTEAFF.

This clone was counted only a few times. The chain uses TRBV14 and TRBJ2-7, with 15 bases aligning to TRBD2. The V gene end was trimmed by 7 bases and the J gene end by 1 base; junction bases not matched to a gene: 5. This CDR3 has 16 amino acids. Germline assignment: CDR1 SGHDN and CDR2 FVKESK. The CDR3 here is CASKRTSGRESYEQYF. CDR3 coding DNA: TGTGCCAGCAAGAGGACTAGCGGGAGGGAGTCCTACGAGCAGTACTTC.

The chain combines TRBV5-4 with TRBJ1-4; maybe TRBD1 (6 bases). Germline CDR1 SGHNT, CDR2 YYREEE (reference sequence). V shed 4 bases and J shed 8 bases, with 15 bases lying between them. CDR3 length equals 14 residues. CDR3 amino acids: CASSVGSGEEKLFF. CDR3 nucleotides: TGTGCCAGCAGCGTGGGTTCAGGGGAAGAAAAACTGTTTTTT.

This clone appeared a single time. The chain carries TRBV11-2 and TRBJ2-2, with unresolved D. Germline CDR1 SGHAT, CDR2 FQNNGV. This CDR3 is built from 14 residues. V was clipped by 3 bases and J by 6 bases, with 11 bases between them. The DNA of the CDR3 is TGTGCCAGCAGCTTGTTCTTAACCCCCGGGGAGCTGTTTTTT. Its protein is CASSLFLTPGELFF.

The CDR3 loop reads CASSFGRGLSMNTEAFF. The CDR3 nucleotides read TGTGCCAGCAGCTTCGGCAGGGGACTCTCCATGAACACTGAAGCTTTCTTT. The genes are TRBV7-9 and TRBJ1-1; tentative D call: TRBD1 (6 bases). The V and J ends lost 3 bases and 0 bases respectively, with 17 bases between them. The CDR3 consists of 17 residues. Looked up from germline, CDR1 is SEHNR and CDR2 is FQNEAQ (reference sequence).

V gene TRBV19 combines with J gene TRBJ2-5; TRBD1 is a possible D gene (5 bases). Trimming removed 6 bases at V and 2 bases at J, with 10 bases between. The germline gives CDR1 LNHDA, CDR2 SQIVND (reference sequence). This CDR3 region has 13 residues. The CDR3 coding sequence is TGTGCCAGTAGCATGACAGAACAAGAGACCCAGTACTTC. Translating it yields CASSMTEQETQYF. Based on the CDR3 plus reference TRBV19 and TRBJ2-5, the full variable domain is DGGITQSPKYLFRKEGQNVTLSCEQNLNHDAMYWYRQDPGQGLRLIYYSQIVNDFQKGDIAEGYSVSREKKESFPLTVTSAQKNPTAFYLCASSMTEQETQYFGPGTRLLVL.

The J gene is TRBJ1-5, the V gene TRBV9, with 7 positions matching TRBD1. The length of the CDR3 is 14 residues. In germline, CDR1 is SGDLS, CDR2 YYNGEE. Trimming cost V 4 bases and J 6 bases; bases outside gene matches: 7. The CDR3 bases are TGTGCCAGCAGCTTTACAGGGGCAGGTCAGCCCCAGCATTTT. Residues: CASSFTGAGQPQHF. The full variable domain, completed using reference TRBV9 and TRBJ1-5, is DSGVTQTPKHLITATGQRVTLRCSPRSGDLSVYWYQQSLDQGLQFLIQYYNGEERAKGNILERFSAQQFPDLHSELNLSSLELGDSALYFCASSFTGAGQPQHFGDGTRLSIL.

This clone has a single count. One end of the junction varies from germline; a read error may be responsible. J is TRBJ1-5 and V is TRBV30; the D gene is possibly TRBD1 (5 bases). This CDR3 spans 14 amino acids. Germline assignment: CDR1 GTSNPN and CDR2 SVGIG (reference sequence). Here the CDR3 reads CVWSVAGYDQPQHF. The DNA for the CDR3 is TGTGTCTGGAGTGTAGCAGGGTACGATCAGCCCCAGCATTTT.

The V call is TRBV9, the J call TRBJ2-5; 9 nucleotides line up with TRBD2. Germline CDR1 is SGDLS and CDR2 is YYNGEE. The J segment lost 1 base and the V segment lost 4 bases, leaving 8 bases of the junction unmatched. This CDR3 is built from 16 residues. CDR3 protein: CASSPQISGGQETQYF. CDR3 nucleotides: TGTGCCAGCAGCCCTCAAATTAGCGGGGGCCAAGAGACCCAGTACTTC.

The chain carries TRBV28 and TRBJ2-2; D is tentatively TRBD1 or TRBD2 (5 bases each). The CDR3 contains 12 residues. The germline V and J ends were trimmed by 5 bases and 6 bases, with 7 bases remaining between them. Germline V gene lookup returns CDR1 MDHEN and CDR2 SYDVKM. For the CDR3, the DNA is TGTGCCAGCAGTGAGGGGTCCGGGGAGCTGTTTTTT. It encodes CASSEGSGELFF.

V usage is TRBV7-3 and J usage is TRBJ2-2; no reliable D call. The CDR3 is made up of 13 amino acids. V was cut by 0 bases and J by 7 bases, with 6 bases left in between. In germline, CDR1 is SGHTA, CDR2 FQGTGA. This CDR3 reads CASSLTADGELFF. CDR3 in DNA: TGTGCCAGCAGCTTAACGGCAGACGGGGAGCTGTTTTTT.

The V gene is TRBV10-3, the J gene TRBJ1-3, with D perhaps matching TRBD1 (5 bases). V was shortened by 0 bases and J by 3 bases, with 12 bases between the two germline ends. The germline V gene has CDR1 ENHRY and CDR2 SYGVKD. CDR3 length equals 16 residues. This CDR3 reads CAISESGLGLGNTIYF. In DNA form, the CDR3 reads TGTGCCATCAGTGAGTCGGGACTCGGACTTGGAAACACCATATATTTT.

The V and J genes are TRBV4-1 and TRBJ2-1; 12 positions match TRBD2. This CDR3 has 17 residues. CDR1 and CDR2 from the germline V gene are MGHRA and YSYEKL. The V and J ends lost 4 bases and 10 bases, in that order; junction bases with no gene match: 14. Here the CDR3 DNA reads TGCGCCAGCAGCCGCGTCCAGGCTAGCGGGAGGGCCGGGGAGCAGTTCTTC. Protein sequence: CASSRVQASGRAGEQFF.

The rearrangement links TRBV18 to TRBJ2-7; TRBD1 agrees at 7 bases. Germline CDR1 KGHSH, CDR2 LQKENI. Losses at the gene ends were 3 bases for V and 0 bases for J; bases not matched to a gene: 5. This CDR3 spans 15 amino acids. CDR3 bases: TGTGCCAGCTCACCTAGGGACAGCGGCTCCTACGAGCAGTACTTC. Residues: CASSPRDSGSYEQYF. The entire variable domain, with the rest obtained from reference TRBV18 and TRBJ2-7, is as follows: NAGVMQNPRHLVRRRGQEARLRCSPMKGHSHVYWYRQLPEEGLKFMVYLQKENIIDESGMPKERFSAEFPKEGPSILRIQQVVRGDSAAYFCASSPRDSGSYEQYFGPGTRLTVT.

This clone was counted between two and nine times. The rearrangement joins TRBV25-1 to TRBJ1-1; D not resolved. The germline V gene has CDR1 MGHDK and CDR2 SYGVNS. Trimming shortened V by 8 bases and J by 1 base, and 17 bases separated the two germline ends. CDR3 size: 15 residues. CDR3 region: CASVAPRSENTEAFF. The CDR3 DNA reads TGTGCCAGCGTCGCACCCCGCAGCGAGAACACTGAAGCTTTCTTT.

This clone was seen a few times. The gene calls are TRBV5-4 and TRBJ2-3; D is possibly TRBD1 (5 bases). The length of the CDR3 is 14 residues. The germline V gene has CDR1 SGHNT and CDR2 YYREEE (reference sequence). V was shortened by 6 bases and J by 3 bases, with 14 bases between the two germline ends. In DNA form, the CDR3 reads TGTGCCAGCACCACGCAGGGATTGACAGATACGCAGTATTTT. Translation: CASTTQGLTDTQYF. The full variable domain, completed using reference TRBV5-4 and TRBJ2-3, is ETGVTQSPTHLIKTRGQQVTLRCSSQSGHNTVSWYQQALGQGPQFIFQYYREEENGRGNFPPRFSGLQFPNYSSELNVNALELDDSALYLCASTTQGLTDTQYFGPGTRLTVL.

The rearrangement uses TRBV15 and TRBJ2-5; tentative D call: TRBD2 (5 bases). CDR1 and CDR2 (germline): LNHNV, YYDKDF (reference sequence). Between the trimmed V and J ends, which lost 4 bases and 5 bases, there was a span of 17 bases. The length of the CDR3 is 15 residues. The CDR3 loop is CATSTSRRGYETQYF. CDR3 sequence (DNA): TGTGCCACCAGCACCTCCAGACGGGGATATGAGACCCAGTACTTC.

The chain joins TRBV5-4 to TRBJ1-1; D call uncertain. Germline-derived CDR1 and CDR2 are SGHNT and YYREEE (reference sequence). Trimming removed 4 bases from V and 1 base from J, with 17 bases in between. The CDR3 contains 16 residues. In DNA form, the CDR3 reads TGTGCCAGCAGCCAAATAGGGATTCGGCAGAACACTGAAGCTTTCTTT. Encoded protein: CASSQIGIRQNTEAFF. The full variable domain, completed using reference TRBV5-4 and TRBJ1-1, is ETGVTQSPTHLIKTRGQQVTLRCSSQSGHNTVSWYQQALGQGPQFIFQYYREEENGRGNFPPRFSGLQFPNYSSELNVNALELDDSALYLCASSQIGIRQNTEAFFGQGTRLTVV.

The CDR3 here is CASSFLRGLDTQYF. As DNA, the CDR3 is TGTGCCAGCAGCTTTCTCCGGGGATTGGATACGCAGTATTTT. The chain couples TRBV13 to TRBJ2-3; tentatively, D is TRBD2 (5 bases). This CDR3 spans 14 amino acids. Trimming shortened V by 3 bases and J by 6 bases, and 13 bases separated the two germline ends. Germline CDR1 and CDR2: PRHDT and FYEKMQ (reference sequence).

This sequence joins TRBV28 and TRBJ1-2, with a weak D call TRBD1 (6 bases). The CDR3 runs 14 residues. CDR1 MDHEN and CDR2 SYDVKM come from the germline V gene. V was clipped by 5 bases and J by 6 bases, with 16 bases between them. In DNA form, the CDR3 reads TGTGCCAGCAGTGGAGACAGGATATATGATGGCTACACCTTC. Protein: CASSGDRIYDGYTF.

In this sample, this clone turned up once. V and J are TRBV7-9 and TRBJ1-3; D is uncertain. The CDR3 sequence is 13 residues long. V shed 2 bases and J shed 5 bases, with 7 bases lying between them. Germline V CDR1 and CDR2: SEHNR, FQNEAQ (reference sequence). The CDR3 bases are TGTGCCAGCAGCTTATTAGGGCGAAACACCATATATTTT. Protein sequence: CASSLLGRNTIYF.